The 25 T cell receptor beta chains given below trace back to one sample, sequenced in a study of metastatic and nonmetastatic thyroid tumors (dated by TCRdb to the early 2020s). No patient had received any treatment before thyroid surgery. Libraries were made using PCR. The data were produced on an Illumina HiSeq 4000. TCRdb's own reprocessing of the public reads used fastp at Q25 and MiXCR and kept productive beta chains. The sample data list about 7,300 clones, and 3% to 3.5% of these were observed just once. The top ten hold 16% of the sample. Sample: tumor tissue. The origin of the receptors is a female donor with papillary thyroid cancer or a benign thyroid nodule (not recorded which). Some clones in this sample may be carry-over from other donors' samples.

This clone was recorded many times. This chain links TRBV4-2 with TRBJ2-2, with a possible D match to TRBD2 (6 bases). The germline V gene encodes CDR1 LGHNA and CDR2 YNFKEQ. The CDR3 is made up of 18 amino acids. V was pared by 4 bases and J by 0 bases, with 18 bases between. The CDR3 sequence: CASSPLGRERANTGELFF. As DNA, the CDR3 is TGTGCCAGCAGCCCCCTCGGGAGAGAGCGGGCGAACACCGGGGAGCTGTTTTTT.

The table lists this clone with many counts. This sequence joins TRBV2 and TRBJ2-5; 9 nucleotides match TRBD2. Germline CDR1 and CDR2: SNHLY and FYNNEI. CDR3 length: 14 amino acids. The junction had 7 bases not matched to a gene; V was cut back by 6 bases and J by 5 bases. CDR3 sequence: CASRVAGAGETQYF. CDR3 DNA sequence: TGTGCCAGCAGGGTAGCGGGAGCCGGGGAGACCCAGTACTTC. Looking up the rest from reference TRBV2 and TRBJ2-5 gives the full variable domain: EPEVTQTPSHQVTQMGQEVILRCVPISNHLYFYWYRQILGQKVEFLVSFYNNEISEKSEIFDDQFSVERPDGSNFTLKIRSTKLEDSAMYFCASRVAGAGETQYFGPGTRLLVL.

This clone counts as medium-sized. The chain recombines TRBV11-3 with TRBJ2-3, with no clear D. CDR1 and CDR2 from the germline V gene are SGHNT and YENEEA. The CDR3 consists of 14 residues. V lost 2 bases to trimming and J lost 3 bases, with 9 bases between them. The CDR3 spells CASSLRRTTDTQYF. The DNA of the CDR3 is TGTGCCAGCAGCTTACGAAGGACGACAGATACGCAGTATTTT.

This clone was recorded many times. The CDR3 nucleotides are TGTGCCACCAGTGAGACACAGGGGGTAAATGAGCAGTTCTTC. Translated, it gives CATSETQGVNEQFF. This rearrangement joins TRBV24-1 to TRBJ2-1; TRBD1 matches 8 bases. The CDR3 sequence is 14 residues long. CDR1 is KGHDR and CDR2 is SFDVKD in the germline V gene. The V and J ends lost 4 bases and 7 bases, in that order; junction bases with no gene match: 5.

This clone has at least ten counts. The CDR3 carries no conserved terminal phenylalanine or tryptophan, so it likely arises from a read error. The rearrangement links TRBV25-1 to TRBJ2-1; 10 nucleotides match TRBD2. V lost 7 bases and J lost 0; bases outside the gene matches: 6. CDR3 length: 16 residues. Germline V gene lookup returns CDR1 MGHDK and CDR2 SYGVNS. The CDR3 is CASTRTSGSSYNEQFV. DNA of the CDR3: TGTGCCAGCACACGGACTAGCGGAAGCTCCTACAATGAGCAGTTCGTC.

This clone rates as medium-sized (0.01 to 0.1%). The chain joins TRBV5-1 to TRBJ1-4; tentatively, D is TRBD1 (5 bases). Trimming removed 4 bases from V and 7 bases from J, with 20 bases in between. Germline V lookup: CDR1 SGHRS, CDR2 YFSETQ. CDR3 length: 16 residues. The chain's CDR3 is CASSVAQVRGGEKLFF. In nucleotides, the CDR3 is TGCGCCAGCAGCGTAGCACAGGTTAGGGGTGGTGAAAAACTGTTTTTT.

This clone was counted ten times or more. V gene TRBV12-3 or TRBV12-4 combines with J gene TRBJ2-7, with D perhaps matching TRBD2 (6 bases). V was cut by 0 bases and J by 4 bases, with 10 bases left in between. There are 14 residues in the CDR3. The CDR3 reads CASSLAAGLYEQYF. DNA for the CDR3: TGTGCCAGCAGTTTAGCGGCGGGGCTGTACGAGCAGTACTTC.

The chain has TRBV28 and TRBJ2-5; 7 bases are shared with TRBD1. This CDR3 has 16 amino acids. Germline loops: CDR1 MDHEN, CDR2 SYDVKM. Trimming cost V 4 bases and J 0 bases; bases outside gene matches: 8. CDR3 sequence: CASSSYRGRDQETQYF. The CDR3 nucleotides read TGTGCCAGCAGTTCCTACAGGGGCCGTGACCAAGAGACCCAGTACTTC.

This clone came up many times. A much larger clone lies one base from this, so it may be a read error. The same CDR3 can be traced to other DNA sequences in this sample. V is TRBV6-1 and J is TRBJ1-1; no reliable D call. The CDR3 is made up of 14 amino acids. Germline CDR1 reads MNHNS; CDR2 reads SASEGT. DNA for the CDR3: TGTGCCAGCAGTCCGCGGGCGGGGTGGGCTGAGGCTTTCTTT. This encodes CASSPRAGWAEAFF.

By proportion, this clone is medium-sized. V and J are TRBV6-1 and TRBJ2-7, with D tentatively TRBD1 (5 bases). V shed 5 bases and J shed 0 bases, with 14 bases lying between them. CDR1 is MNHNS and CDR2 is SASEGT in the germline V gene. The CDR3 totals 15 residues. The CDR3 protein is CASSLRSTVSYEQYF. For the CDR3, the DNA is TGTGCCAGCAGTTTGAGATCGACAGTCTCCTACGAGCAGTACTTC.

In its sample, this clone is medium-sized. V usage is TRBV5-1 and J usage is TRBJ2-1; D call uncertain. Deletions cut 2 bases from V and 8 bases from J, with 11 bases between. CDR1 and CDR2 (germline): SGHRS, YFSETQ. CDR3 length: 13 residues. The CDR3 sequence: CASSFKVVDEQFF. For the CDR3, the DNA is TGCGCCAGCAGCTTTAAAGTAGTTGATGAGCAGTTCTTC.

This clone has at least ten counts. The V and J genes are TRBV7-3 and TRBJ1-3, with 8 bases aligning to TRBD1. Germline CDR1 is SGHTA and CDR2 is FQGTGA. CDR3 length equals 15 residues. Trimming removed 2 bases from V and 3 bases from J; junction bases left unmatched: 3. CDR3 nucleotide sequence: TGTGCCAGCAGCTTATCAGGGGGCTATGGAAACACCATATATTTT. Translation gives CASSLSGGYGNTIYF.

By frequency in the sample, this clone is medium-sized. In nucleotides, the CDR3 is TGTGCCACCATTGGCAGGGACTTGAGTGGCTACACCTTC. This sequence encodes CATIGRDLSGYTF. This chain links TRBV19 with TRBJ1-2; TRBD1 is a possible D gene (5 bases). CDR1 and CDR2 from the germline V gene are LNHDA and SQIVND (reference sequence). V lost 10 bases, J lost 7 bases, and 19 bases lay in between. The length of the CDR3 is 13 residues.

This clone was seen many times. The chain carries TRBV29-1 and TRBJ1-2, with a possible D match to TRBD1 (5 bases). CDR1 and CDR2 (germline): SQVTM, ANQGSEA. This CDR3 has 13 amino acids. V was clipped by 7 bases and J by 2 bases, with 14 bases between them. DNA of the CDR3: TGCAGCGCCTCGGGGGGTAGGAACTATGGCTACACCTTC. It translates to CSASGGRNYGYTF.

In its sample, this clone was seen many times. The CDR3 DNA reads as TGTGCCAGCAGCGGGACCAACTCCTACGAGCAGTACTTC. Encoded protein: CASSGTNSYEQYF. The chain joins TRBV5-6 to TRBJ2-7; either TRBD1 or TRBD2 may fit D (5 bases each). Germline CDR1 is SGHDT and CDR2 is YYEEEE. Trimming stripped 4 bases from V and 0 bases from J, with 8 bases between. This CDR3 spans 13 amino acids.

In this sample, this clone is medium-sized. V and J are TRBV6-1 and TRBJ1-1; D is possibly TRBD1 (5 bases). Germline V CDR1 and CDR2: MNHNS, SASEGT. The CDR3 consists of 14 residues. Trimming took off 5 bases at V and 0 bases at J, with 10 bases between the two ends. For the CDR3, the DNA is TGTGCCAGCAGTCCAGGGAGACTGAACACTGAAGCTTTCTTT. Its translation is CASSPGRLNTEAFF.

The sample holds many counts of this clone. V usage is TRBV28 and J usage is TRBJ2-4, with 9 bases fitting TRBD1. CDR3 length: 17 amino acids. Germline V lookup: CDR1 MDHEN, CDR2 SYDVKM. With V trimmed by 7 bases and J by 0 bases, 10 bases remained unmatched. Here the CDR3 DNA reads TGTGCCAGCAAGGGGACAGGGACGATGATAGCCAAAAACATTCAGTACTTC. The encoded protein is CASKGTGTMIAKNIQYF.

This clone was picked up many times. One base away lies a much larger clone, so this may be a sequencing read error. The same CDR3 arises from other DNA sequences in this sample as well. The chain uses TRBV5-1 and TRBJ1-1; no definite D call. V shed 5 bases and J shed 4 bases, with 9 bases lying between them. The CDR3 consists of 12 residues. CDR1 SGHRS and CDR2 YFSETQ come from the germline V gene. Here the CDR3 DNA reads TGCGCCAGCAGGGGCGAGGGCACTGAAGCTTTCTTT. Amino acid sequence: CASRGEGTEAFF.

This clone was seen at least ten times. A single base separates this from a much larger clone, so it may be a read error. The chain couples TRBV28 to TRBJ1-6; TRBD1 aligns across 8 bases. Per germline, CDR1 MDHEN and CDR2 SYDVKM. Unmatched junction bases numbered 6, after V lost 6 bases and J lost 8 bases. This CDR3 is built from 14 residues. CDR3 sequence reads: CASRSPGGDSPLHF. The CDR3 DNA is TGTGCCAGCAGGTCACCAGGGGGCGATTCACCCCTCCACTTT. Filled out from reference TRBV28 and TRBJ1-6, the complete variable domain reads DVKVTQSSRYLVKRTGEKVFLECVQDMDHENMFWYRQDPGLGLRLIYFSYDVKMKEKGDIPEGYSVSREKKERFSLILESASTNQTSMYLCASRSPGGDSPLHFGNGTRLTVT.

By share, this clone ranks as medium-sized. The gene calls are TRBV28 and TRBJ2-2; possible D gene TRBD2, 6 bases. The germline CDR1 and CDR2 sequences are MDHEN and SYDVKM. V gave up 4 bases and J gave up 0 bases, with 12 bases separating them. The length of the CDR3 is 16 residues. CDR3 in DNA: TGTGCCAGCAGTTGGGGCGGGGTCGCGAACACCGGGGAGCTGTTTTTT. Translation: CASSWGGVANTGELFF.

The sample holds many counts of this clone. The J gene is TRBJ1-1, the V gene TRBV15, with a tentative D call TRBD1 (5 bases). The CDR3 is made up of 17 amino acids. Germline assignment: CDR1 LNHNV and CDR2 YYDKDF (reference sequence). Trimming pared 0 bases from V and 2 bases from J, leaving 16 bases between. The CDR3 nucleotides are TGTGCCACCAGCAGAGACAGGCAGGGAAGCGGCAACACTGAAGCTTTCTTT. It specifies CATSRDRQGSGNTEAFF.

This clone was seen many times. This may arise from a read error, as a much more abundant clone is one base away. Other DNA sequences in the sample encode the same CDR3. CDR3 loop: CSARDQSGNTDTQYF. The CDR3 DNA is TGCAGTGCTAGAGATCAGAGCGGGAACACAGATACGCAATATTTT. The rearrangement links TRBV20-1 to TRBJ2-3, with 7 bases lining up with TRBD2. The CDR3 spans 15 residues. Germline CDR1 reads DFQATT; CDR2 reads SNEGSKA (reference sequence).

Ten or more counts support this clone. CDR3 DNA sequence: TGTGCCAGTACCGGACAGGGAGCAGATACGCAGTATTTT. It is translated as CASTGQGADTQYF. The rearrangement uses TRBV9 and TRBJ2-3; 8 bases are shared with TRBD1. The CDR3 is made up of 13 amino acids. CDR1 is SGDLS, CDR2 YYNGEE, per germline. V was clipped by 8 bases and J by 4 bases; unmatched bases: 6. The complete variable domain, with remaining parts taken from reference TRBV9 and TRBJ2-3, reads DSGVTQTPKHLITATGQRVTLRCSPRSGDLSVYWYQQSLDQGLQFLIQYYNGEERAKGNILERFSAQQFPDLHSELNLSSLELGDSALYFCASTGQGADTQYFGPGTRLTVL.

This clone was recorded at least ten times. The chain combines TRBV2 with TRBJ1-5, with D possibly TRBD1 on 5 matching bases. With 7 bases removed from V and 6 bases from J, the gap between germline ends came to 13 bases. The germline CDR1 and CDR2 sequences are SNHLY and FYNNEI. The CDR3 is 13 amino acids. The CDR3 loop reads CASTAQGRQPQHF. The DNA of the CDR3 is TGTGCCAGCACAGCCCAGGGACGTCAGCCCCAGCATTTT.

About this clone: One end of the junction is discordant with germline, which a read error may explain. The rearrangement joins TRBV2 to TRBJ1-2; D is unclear. Germline V lookup: CDR1 SNHLY, CDR2 FYNNEI. This CDR3 has 13 amino acids. CDR3 protein: CASEPGQSHGHTF. The CDR3 DNA sequence: TGTGCCAGCGAACCGGGTCAGTCTCATGGCCACACCTTC.